This TCR beta chain was sequenced during a study of regulatory T cells in long-lasting Graves disease. About the research overall: Graves' disease counted as persistent after over 5 years of antithyroid drugs with positive TSH receptor antibodies. Overall study results and limits: The study found lower TCR diversity in persistent Graves' patients than in newly diagnosed ones.

Deletions cut 10 bases from V and 4 bases from J, with 14 bases between. CDR3 length: 12 amino acids. CDR1 and CDR2 from the germline V gene are MDHEN and SYDVKM. Indicated time point: persistent/refractory GD, antithyroid drugs over 5 years with positive TRAb. Preparation of the TCR library used RNA extracted from PBMCs. Patients hailed from an endocrinology department in Xi'an, China. Arm-PCR of CDR3 regions and iRepertoire HTBI primers were used to build TCR beta libraries. Using its own MiXCR run on the multiplex PCR reads, TCRdb lists one record per CDR3 protein. Of 600,000 to 800,000 distinct CDR3 sequences listed, roughly 30% are singletons. Note on this clonotype: Its antigen is not known.

This TCR came from a female donor with Graves disease. Here the sequenced sample was peripheral blood mononuclear cells (PBMCs), taken when the disease was refractory, from a patient treated with antithyroid drugs. The chain employs TRBV28 and TRBJ2-7, with D perhaps assigned TRBD1 or TRBD2 (7 bases each). The CDR3 region is CAIQGGAYEQYF. CDR3 DNA: TGTGCCATTCAGGGGGGGGCATACGAGCAGTACTTC.